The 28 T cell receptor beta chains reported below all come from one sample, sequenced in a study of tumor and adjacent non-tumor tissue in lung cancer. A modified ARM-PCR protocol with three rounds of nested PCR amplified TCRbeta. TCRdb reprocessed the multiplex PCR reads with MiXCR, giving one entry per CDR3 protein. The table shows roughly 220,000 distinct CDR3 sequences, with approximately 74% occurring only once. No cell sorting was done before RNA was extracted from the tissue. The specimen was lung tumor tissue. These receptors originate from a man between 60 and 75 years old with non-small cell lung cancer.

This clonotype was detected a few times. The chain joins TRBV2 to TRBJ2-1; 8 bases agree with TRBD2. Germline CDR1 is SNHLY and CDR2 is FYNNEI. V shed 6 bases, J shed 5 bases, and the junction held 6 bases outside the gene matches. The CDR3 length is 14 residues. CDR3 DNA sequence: TGTGCCAGCAGACGGGGGGGCGTCAACAATGAGCAGTTCTTC. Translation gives CASRRGGVNNEQFF. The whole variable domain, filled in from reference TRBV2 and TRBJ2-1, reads EPEVTQTPSHQVTQMGQEVILRCVPISNHLYFYWYRQILGQKVEFLVSFYNNEISEKSEIFDDQFSVERPDGSNFTLKIRSTKLEDSAMYFCASRRGGVNNEQFFGPGTRLTVL.

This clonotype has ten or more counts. CDR3 bases: TGCAGTGCTAGAGAAGCCCCGGGTGAGGCGCAGTATTTT. Amino acid sequence: CSAREAPGEAQYF. J is TRBJ2-3 and V is TRBV20-1; D remains unclear. CDR1 DFQATT and CDR2 SNEGSKA come from the germline V gene (reference sequence). The CDR3 extends over 13 amino acids. Trimming removed 0 bases at V and 10 bases at J, with 14 bases between.

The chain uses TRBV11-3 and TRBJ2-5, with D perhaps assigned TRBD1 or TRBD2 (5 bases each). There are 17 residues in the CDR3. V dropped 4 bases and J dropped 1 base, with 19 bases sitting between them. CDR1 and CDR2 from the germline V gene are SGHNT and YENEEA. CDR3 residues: CASSSESGRGFQETQYF. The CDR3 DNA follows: TGTGCCAGCAGCTCAGAGTCGGGGCGTGGGTTCCAAGAGACCCAGTACTTC. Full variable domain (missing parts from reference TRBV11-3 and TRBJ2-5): EAGVVQSPRYKIIEKKQPVAFWCNPISGHNTLYWYLQNLGQGPELLIRYENEEAVDDSQLPKDRFSAERLKGVDSTLKIQPAELGDSAVYLCASSSESGRGFQETQYFGPGTRLLVL.

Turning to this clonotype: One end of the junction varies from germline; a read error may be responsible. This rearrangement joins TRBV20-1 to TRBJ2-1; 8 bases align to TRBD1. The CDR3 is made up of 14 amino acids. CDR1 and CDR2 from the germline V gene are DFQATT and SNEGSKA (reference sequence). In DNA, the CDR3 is TGCAGTGCTGCCCGACAGGGGAATTACAAAGAGCAGTTATTC. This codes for CSAARQGNYKEQLF.

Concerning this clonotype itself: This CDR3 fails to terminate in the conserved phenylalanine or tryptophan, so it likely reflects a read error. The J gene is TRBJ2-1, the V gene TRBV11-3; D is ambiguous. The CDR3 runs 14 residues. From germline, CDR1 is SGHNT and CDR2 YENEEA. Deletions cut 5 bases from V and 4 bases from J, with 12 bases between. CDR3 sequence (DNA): TGTGCCAGCAGCATTGGGGTGCAATACAATGAGCAGTTCTTA. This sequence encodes CASSIGVQYNEQFL.

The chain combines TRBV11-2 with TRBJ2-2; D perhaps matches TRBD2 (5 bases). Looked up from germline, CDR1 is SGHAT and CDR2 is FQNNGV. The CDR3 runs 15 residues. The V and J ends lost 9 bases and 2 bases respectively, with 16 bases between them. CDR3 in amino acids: CASSRSGINTGELFF. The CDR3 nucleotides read TGTGCCAGTAGCAGGTCGGGGATAAACACCGGGGAGCTGTTTTTT.

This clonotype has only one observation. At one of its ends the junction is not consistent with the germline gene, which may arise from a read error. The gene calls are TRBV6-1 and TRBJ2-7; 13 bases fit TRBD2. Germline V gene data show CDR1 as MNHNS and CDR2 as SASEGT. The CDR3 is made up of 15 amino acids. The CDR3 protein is CARSELAGGSYEQYF. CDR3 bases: TGTGCCAGGAGTGAACTAGCGGGGGGGTCCTACGAGCAGTACTTC.

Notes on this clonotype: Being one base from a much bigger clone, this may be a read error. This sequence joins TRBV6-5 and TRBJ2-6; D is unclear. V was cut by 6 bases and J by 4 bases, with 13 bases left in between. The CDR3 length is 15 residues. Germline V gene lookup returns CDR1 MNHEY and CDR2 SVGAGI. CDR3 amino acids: CASSPWVSGANVLTF. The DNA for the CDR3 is TGTGCCAGCAGCCCGTGGGTTTCAGGGGCCAACGTCCTGACTTTC.

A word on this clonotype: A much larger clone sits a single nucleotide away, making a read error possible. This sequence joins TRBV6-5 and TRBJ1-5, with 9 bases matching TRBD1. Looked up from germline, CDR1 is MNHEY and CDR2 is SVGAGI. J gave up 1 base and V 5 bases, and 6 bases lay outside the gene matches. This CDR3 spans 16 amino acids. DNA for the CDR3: TGTGCCAGCAGTCCAAGGGGGACAGGGAGCAATCAGCCCCAGCATTTT. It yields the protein CASSPRGTGSNQPQHF.

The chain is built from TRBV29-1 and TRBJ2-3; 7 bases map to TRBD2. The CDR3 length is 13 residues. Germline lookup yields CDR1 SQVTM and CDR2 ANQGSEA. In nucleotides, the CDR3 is TGCAGTGTAACTAGCGTGGGCACAGATACGCAGTATTTT. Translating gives CSVTSVGTDTQYF.

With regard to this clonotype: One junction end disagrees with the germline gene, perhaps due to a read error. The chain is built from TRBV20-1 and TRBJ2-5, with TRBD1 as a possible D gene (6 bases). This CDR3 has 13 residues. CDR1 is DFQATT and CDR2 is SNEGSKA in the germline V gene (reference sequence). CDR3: CSAIYRVGETQCF. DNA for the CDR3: TGCAGTGCTATCTACAGGGTTGGCGAGACCCAGTGCTTC.

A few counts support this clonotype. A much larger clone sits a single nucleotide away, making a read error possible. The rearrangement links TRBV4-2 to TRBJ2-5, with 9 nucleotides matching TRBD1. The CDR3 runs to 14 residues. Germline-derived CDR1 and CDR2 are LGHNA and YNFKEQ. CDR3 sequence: CACSQTGGKETQYF. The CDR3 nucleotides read TGTGCCTGCAGCCAAACAGGGGGCAAAGAGACCCAGTACTTC.

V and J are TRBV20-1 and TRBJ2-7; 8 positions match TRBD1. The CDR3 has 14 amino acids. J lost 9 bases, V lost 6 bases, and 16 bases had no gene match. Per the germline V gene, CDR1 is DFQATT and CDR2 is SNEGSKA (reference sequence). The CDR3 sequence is CSANPITGGYGQYF. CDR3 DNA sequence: TGCAGTGCAAACCCTATCACAGGGGGGTATGGGCAGTACTTC.

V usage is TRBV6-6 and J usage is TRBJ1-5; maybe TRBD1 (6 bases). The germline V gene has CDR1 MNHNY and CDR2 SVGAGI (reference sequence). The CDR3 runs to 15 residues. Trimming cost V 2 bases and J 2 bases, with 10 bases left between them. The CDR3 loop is CASSYQQGGNQPQHF. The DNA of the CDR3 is TGTGCCAGCAGTTACCAACAGGGAGGCAATCAGCCCCAGCATTTT.

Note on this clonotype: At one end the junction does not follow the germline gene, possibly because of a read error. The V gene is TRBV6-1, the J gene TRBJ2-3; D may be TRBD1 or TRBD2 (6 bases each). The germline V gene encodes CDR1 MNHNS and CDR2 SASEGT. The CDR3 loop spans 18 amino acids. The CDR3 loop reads CPSSEDLGSGARADTQYF. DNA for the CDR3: TGTCCCAGCAGTGAAGACTTAGGTTCGGGGGCCCGGGCGGATACACAGTATTTT.

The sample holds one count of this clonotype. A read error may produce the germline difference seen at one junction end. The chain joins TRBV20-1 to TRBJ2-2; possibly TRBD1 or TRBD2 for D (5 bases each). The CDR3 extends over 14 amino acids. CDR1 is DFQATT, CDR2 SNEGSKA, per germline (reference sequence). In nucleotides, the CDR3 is TGTAGTGCCCCCGGGGCCAGCTTCACCGGGGAGCTGTTTTTT. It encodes CSAPGASFTGELFF.

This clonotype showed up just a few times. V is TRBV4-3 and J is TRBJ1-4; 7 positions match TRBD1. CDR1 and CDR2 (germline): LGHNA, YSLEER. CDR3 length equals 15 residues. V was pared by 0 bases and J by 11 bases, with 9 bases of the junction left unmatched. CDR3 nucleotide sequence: TGCGCCAGCAGCCAAGACATGGACAGGACTCGGAAACTGTTTTTT. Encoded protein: CASSQDMDRTRKLFF.

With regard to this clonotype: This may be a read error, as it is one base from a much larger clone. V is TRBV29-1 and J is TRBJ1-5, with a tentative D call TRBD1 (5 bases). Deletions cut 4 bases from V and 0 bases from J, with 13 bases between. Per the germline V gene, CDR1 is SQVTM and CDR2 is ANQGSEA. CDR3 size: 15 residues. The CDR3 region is CSVAIGTSSNQPQHF. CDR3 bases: TGCAGCGTTGCTATAGGGACTAGTAGCAATCAGCCCCAGCATTTT. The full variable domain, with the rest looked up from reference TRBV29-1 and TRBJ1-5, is SAVISQKPSRDICQRGTSLTIQCQVDSQVTMMFWYRQQPGQSLTLIATANQGSEATYESGFVIDKFPISRPNLTFSTLTVSNMSPEDSSIYLCSVAIGTSSNQPQHFGDGTRLSIL.

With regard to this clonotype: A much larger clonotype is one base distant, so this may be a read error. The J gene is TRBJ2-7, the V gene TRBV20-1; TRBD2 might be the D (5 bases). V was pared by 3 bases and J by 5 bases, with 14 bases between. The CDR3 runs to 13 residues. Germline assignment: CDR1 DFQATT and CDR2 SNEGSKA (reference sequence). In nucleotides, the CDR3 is TGCAGTGCTAGCGATACTAGTTTCGACGAGCAGTACTTC. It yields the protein CSASDTSFDEQYF.

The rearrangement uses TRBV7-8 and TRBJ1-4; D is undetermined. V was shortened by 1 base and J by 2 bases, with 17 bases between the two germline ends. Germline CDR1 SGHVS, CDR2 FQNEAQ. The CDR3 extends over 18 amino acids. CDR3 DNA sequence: TGTGCCAGCAGCTTAGGAAGGGCGCTCTTTGGCACTAATGAAAAACTGTTTTTT. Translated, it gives CASSLGRALFGTNEKLFF. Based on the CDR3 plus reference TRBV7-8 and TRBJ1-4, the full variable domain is GAGVSQSPRYKVAKRGQDVALRCDPISGHVSLFWYQQALGQGPEFLTYFQNEAQLDKSGLPSDRFFAERPEGSVSTLKIQRTQQEDSAVYLCASSLGRALFGTNEKLFFGSGTQLSVL.

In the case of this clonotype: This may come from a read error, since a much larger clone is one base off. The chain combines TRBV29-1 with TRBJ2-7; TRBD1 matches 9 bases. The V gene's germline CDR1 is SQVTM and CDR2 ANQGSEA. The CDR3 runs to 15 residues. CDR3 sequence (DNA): TGCAGCGCCGCGATACCGGGACAGGGAACCTACGATCAGTACTTC. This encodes CSAAIPGQGTYDQYF.

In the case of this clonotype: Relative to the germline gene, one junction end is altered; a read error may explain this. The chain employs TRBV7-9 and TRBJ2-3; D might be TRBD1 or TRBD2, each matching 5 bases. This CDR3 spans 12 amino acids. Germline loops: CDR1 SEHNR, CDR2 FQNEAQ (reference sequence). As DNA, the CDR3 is TGTGCTAGCAGCCGGGGCCCCGAAACCCAGTATTTT. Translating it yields CASSRGPETQYF.

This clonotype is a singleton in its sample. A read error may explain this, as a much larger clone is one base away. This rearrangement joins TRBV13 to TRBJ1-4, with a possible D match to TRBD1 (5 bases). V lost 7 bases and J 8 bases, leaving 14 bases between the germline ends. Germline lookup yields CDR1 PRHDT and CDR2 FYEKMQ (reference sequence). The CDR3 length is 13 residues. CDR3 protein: CASNPRWGEKLFF. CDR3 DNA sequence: TGTGCCAGCAACCCACGTTGGGGGGAAAAACTGTTTTTT.

The CDR3 DNA is TGTGCCAGCTTTATCCCTTTGGGGGTTCATGAAAAACTGTTTTTT. It is translated as CASFIPLGVHEKLFF. The chain has TRBV12-3 or TRBV12-4 and TRBJ1-4; D is perhaps TRBD1 (5 bases). The length of the CDR3 is 15 residues. Trimming shortened V by 8 bases and J by 6 bases, and 19 bases separated the two germline ends.

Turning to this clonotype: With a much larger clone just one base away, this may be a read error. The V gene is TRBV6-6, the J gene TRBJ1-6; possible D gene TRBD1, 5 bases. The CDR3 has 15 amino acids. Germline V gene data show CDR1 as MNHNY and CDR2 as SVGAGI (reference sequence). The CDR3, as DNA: TGTGCCAGCAGTCAAGACGGGGGGATAGGTTCACCCCTCCGCTTT. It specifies CASSQDGGIGSPLRF.

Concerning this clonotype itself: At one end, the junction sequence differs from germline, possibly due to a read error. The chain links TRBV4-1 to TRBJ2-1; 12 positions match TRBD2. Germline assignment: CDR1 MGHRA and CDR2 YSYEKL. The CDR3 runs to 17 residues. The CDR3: CASSQGTSGEGYNKQLF. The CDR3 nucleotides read TGCGCCAGCAGCCAAGGGACTAGCGGGGAGGGCTACAATAAGCAGTTATTC.

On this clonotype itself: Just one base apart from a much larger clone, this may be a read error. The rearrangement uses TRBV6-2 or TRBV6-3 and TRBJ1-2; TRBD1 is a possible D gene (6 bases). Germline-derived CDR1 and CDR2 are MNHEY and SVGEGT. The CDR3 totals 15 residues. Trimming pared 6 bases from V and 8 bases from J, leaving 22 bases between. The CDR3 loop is CASSRLWDNTLGYTF. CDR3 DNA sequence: TGTGCCAGCAGCCGCCTATGGGACAACACTCTCGGCTACACCTTC.

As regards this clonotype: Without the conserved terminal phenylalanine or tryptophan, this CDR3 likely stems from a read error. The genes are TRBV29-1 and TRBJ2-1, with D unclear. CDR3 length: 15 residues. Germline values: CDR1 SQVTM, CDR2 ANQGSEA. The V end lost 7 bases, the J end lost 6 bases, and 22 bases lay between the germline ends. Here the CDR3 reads CSAIIPGRGINEQFL. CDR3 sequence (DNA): TGCAGCGCTATTATCCCGGGCCGCGGTATCAATGAGCAGTTCCTC.